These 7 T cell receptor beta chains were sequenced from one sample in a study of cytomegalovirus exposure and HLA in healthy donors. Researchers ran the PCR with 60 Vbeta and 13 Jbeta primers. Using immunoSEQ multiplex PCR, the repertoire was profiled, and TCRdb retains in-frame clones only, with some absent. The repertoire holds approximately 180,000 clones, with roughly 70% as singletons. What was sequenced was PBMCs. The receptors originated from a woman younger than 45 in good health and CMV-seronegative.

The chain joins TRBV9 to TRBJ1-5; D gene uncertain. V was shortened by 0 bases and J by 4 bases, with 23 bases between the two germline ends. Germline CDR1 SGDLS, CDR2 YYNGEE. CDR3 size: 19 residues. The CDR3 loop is CASSVVARPIFLQNQPQHF. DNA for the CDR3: TGTGCCAGCAGCGTAGTTGCTAGGCCTATCTTTTTGCAAAATCAGCCCCAGCATTTT. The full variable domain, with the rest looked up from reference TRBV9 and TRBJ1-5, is DSGVTQTPKHLITATGQRVTLRCSPRSGDLSVYWYQQSLDQGLQFLIQYYNGEERAKGNILERFSAQQFPDLHSELNLSSLELGDSALYFCASSVVARPIFLQNQPQHFGDGTRLSIL.

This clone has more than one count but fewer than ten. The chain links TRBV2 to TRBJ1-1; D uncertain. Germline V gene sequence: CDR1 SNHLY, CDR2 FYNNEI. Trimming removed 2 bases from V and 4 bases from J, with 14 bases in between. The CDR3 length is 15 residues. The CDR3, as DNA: TGTGCCAGCAGTGAATTTTCCCAGGTTAGCACTGAAGCTTTCTTT. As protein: CASSEFSQVSTEAFF.

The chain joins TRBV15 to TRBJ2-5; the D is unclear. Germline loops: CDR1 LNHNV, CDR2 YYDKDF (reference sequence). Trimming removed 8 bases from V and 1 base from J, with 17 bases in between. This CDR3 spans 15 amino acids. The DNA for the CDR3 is TGTGCCACCCGAGACTGGAAAGGTGTCCAAGAGACCCAGTACTTC. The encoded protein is CATRDWKGVQETQYF.

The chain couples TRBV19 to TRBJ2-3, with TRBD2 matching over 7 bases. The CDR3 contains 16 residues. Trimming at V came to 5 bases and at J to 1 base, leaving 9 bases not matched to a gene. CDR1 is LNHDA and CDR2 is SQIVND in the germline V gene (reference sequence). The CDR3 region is CASSPGGGLGTDTQYF. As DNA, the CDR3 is TGTGCCAGTAGTCCCGGGGGAGGACTAGGCACAGATACGCAGTATTTT.

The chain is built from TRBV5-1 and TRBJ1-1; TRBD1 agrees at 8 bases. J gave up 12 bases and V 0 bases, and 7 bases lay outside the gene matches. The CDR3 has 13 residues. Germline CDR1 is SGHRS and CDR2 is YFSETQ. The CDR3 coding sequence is TGCGCCAGCAGCTTGGGGACAGGGTTAGTAACTTTCTTT. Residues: CASSLGTGLVTFF.

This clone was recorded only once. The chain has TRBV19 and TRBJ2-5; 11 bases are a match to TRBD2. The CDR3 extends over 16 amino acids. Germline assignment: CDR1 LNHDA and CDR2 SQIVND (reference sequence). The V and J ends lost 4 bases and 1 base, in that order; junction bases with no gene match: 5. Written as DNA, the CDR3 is TGTGCCAGTAGTAAAACTAGCGGGGGCCTCCAAGAGACCCAGTACTTC. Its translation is CASSKTSGGLQETQYF.

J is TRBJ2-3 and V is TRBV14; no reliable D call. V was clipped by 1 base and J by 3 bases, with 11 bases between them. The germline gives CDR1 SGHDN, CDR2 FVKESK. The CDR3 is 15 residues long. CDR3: CASSQGGLPTDTQYF. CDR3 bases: TGTGCCAGCAGCCAAGGAGGCCTCCCGACAGATACGCAGTATTTT.